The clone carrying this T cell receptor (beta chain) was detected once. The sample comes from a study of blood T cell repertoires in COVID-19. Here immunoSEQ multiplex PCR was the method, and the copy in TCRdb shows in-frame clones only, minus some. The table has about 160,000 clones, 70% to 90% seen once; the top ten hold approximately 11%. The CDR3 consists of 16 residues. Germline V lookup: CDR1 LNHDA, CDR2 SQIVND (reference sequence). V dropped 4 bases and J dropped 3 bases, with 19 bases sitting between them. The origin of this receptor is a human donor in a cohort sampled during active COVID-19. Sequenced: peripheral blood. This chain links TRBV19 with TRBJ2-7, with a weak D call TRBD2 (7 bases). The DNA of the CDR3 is TGTGCCAGTAGTACTAAGGGGGGAGGGGTCTTCTACGAGCAGTACTTC. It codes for CASSTKGGGVFYEQYF.